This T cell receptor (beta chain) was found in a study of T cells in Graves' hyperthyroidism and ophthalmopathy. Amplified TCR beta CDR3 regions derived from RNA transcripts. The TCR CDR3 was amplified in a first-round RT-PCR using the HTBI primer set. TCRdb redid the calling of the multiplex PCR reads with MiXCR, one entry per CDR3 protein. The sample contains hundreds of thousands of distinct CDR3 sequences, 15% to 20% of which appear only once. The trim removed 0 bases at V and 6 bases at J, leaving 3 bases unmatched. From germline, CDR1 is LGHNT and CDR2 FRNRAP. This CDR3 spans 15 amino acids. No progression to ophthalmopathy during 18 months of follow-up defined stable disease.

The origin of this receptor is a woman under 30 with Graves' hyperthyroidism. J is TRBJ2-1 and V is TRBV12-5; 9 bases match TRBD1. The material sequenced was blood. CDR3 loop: CASGLVQGAANEQFF. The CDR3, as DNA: TGTGCTAGTGGTTTGGTACAGGGGGCGGCCAATGAGCAGTTCTTC.